Listed below are T cell receptor beta chains from one sample, sequenced in a study of a mutant IDH1 vaccine in newly diagnosed glioma. No antigen has been assigned to these receptors. Produced via immunoSEQ multiplex PCR; TCRdb's table is partial and in-frame only. The table has tens of thousands of clones, roughly 80% seen once. This sample comprised PBMCs, obtained from a glioma patient whose treatment included an IDH1 peptide vaccine. The source of these receptors is a man aged 45-65 years with glioma. Both conserved end residues are part of each CDR3.

TRBJ2-3 TRBV14 CASSQIPGTDTQYF
TRBJ2-7 TRBV4-3 CASSQDGSGQGVFEQYF
TRBJ2-1 TRBV7-2 CASSLGIAPYNEQFF
TRBJ1-1 TRBV7-8 CASSLIEGETEAFF
TRBJ1-1 TRBV19 CASQGGTEAFF
TRBJ2-1 TRBV4-1 CASSQGAGDDNEQFF
TRBJ2-3 TRBV7-9 CASSSYTDTQYF
TRBJ2-3 TRBV7-6 CASSQKAKTGDTQYF
TRBJ1-5 TRBV6-1 CASTQGNQPQHF
TRBJ1-2 TRBV25-1 CASRASGWTGGNGYTF
TRBJ2-7 TRBV10-3 CAISDMDRGGSYEQYF
TRBJ2-5 TRBV4-3 CASSQVGRTGEETQYF
TRBJ2-7 TRBV29-1 CSVGLAGYLSYEQYF
TRBJ2-2 TRBV19 CASSPGTGFTGELFF
TRBJ1-4 TRBV28 CASRTPVQGLGGKLFF
TRBJ1-5 TRBV6-1 CASSELASGNQPQHF
TRBJ2-7 TRBV20-1 CSATEGEQYF
TRBJ1-2 TRBV5-6 CASSLRVPGGELTF
TRBJ1-5 TRBV6-1 CASSAEGANNQPQHF
TRBJ2-1 TRBV11-3 CASSGRSGGQDEQFF
TRBJ1-4 TRBV10-3 CARAEGKEKLFF
TRBJ1-4 TRBV27 CATRSYANEKLFF
TRBJ1-5 TRBV2 CASRGQGGQPQHF
TRBJ1-2 TRBV11-3 CASSPQGSYGYTF
TRBJ1-1 TRBV7-2 CASSVGEVEAFF
TRBJ1-1 TRBV7-6 CASSPRVGGDTEAFF
TRBJ2-1 TRBV19 CASKRSGPGEWDEQFF
TRBJ1-5 TRBV27 CASSSYGSNQPQHF
TRBJ2-7 TRBV27 CASSLGQGDYEQYF
TRBJ1-2 TRBV6-5 CASSSNRPFGYTF
TRBJ1-2 TRBV2 CASMGQVAGYTF
TRBJ1-5 TRBV6-1 CASSEEGKWGNQPQHF